One sample yielded the 7 T cell receptor beta chains listed below, sequenced in a study of CD8+CD57+ T cells in acquired aplastic anemia. The study profiled TCR beta VDJ and CDR3 using genomic DNA as template. One entry per CDR3 protein results from TCRdb running MiXCR on the reads. The sample yields 210,000 or so distinct CDR3 sequences, about half seen once. Patients who underwent sequencing had shown CD8+CD57+ cell expansion by flow cytometry. The sequencing input was sorted CD4+, CD8+, or CD8+CD57+ T cells (not recorded which) from PBMCs. Receptors originate from a human donor with aplastic anemia.

This clonotype was found many times. V is TRBV5-1 and J is TRBJ2-3; D may match TRBD1 or TRBD2 (5 bases each). The CDR3 extends over 15 amino acids. The germline V gene has CDR1 SGHRS and CDR2 YFSETQ. Trimming left V 6 bases short and J 2 bases short, with 16 bases between. The CDR3 coding sequence is TGCGCCAGCACCGACGGCTGGGGGTACACAGATACGCAGTATTTT. The encoded protein is CASTDGWGYTDTQYF.

The chain recombines TRBV27 with TRBJ1-1, with TRBD1 matching 8 bases. The CDR3 sequence is 19 residues long. After removal of 6 bases from V and 0 bases from J, the junction contained 18 bases not matched to a gene. Looked up from germline, CDR1 is MNHEY and CDR2 is SMNVEV (reference sequence). This chain's CDR3 is CASREIRTGRAQMNTEAFF. In DNA form, the CDR3 reads TGTGCCAGCAGGGAAATACGGACAGGGAGAGCCCAAATGAACACTGAAGCTTTCTTT.

This sequence joins TRBV7-9 and TRBJ2-1, with TRBD2 matching over 14 bases. This CDR3 spans 17 amino acids. Unmatched junction bases numbered 9, after V lost 5 bases and J lost 6 bases. Germline CDR1 is SEHNR and CDR2 is FQNEAQ (reference sequence). The CDR3 loop is CASSTKTSGGARNEQFF. As DNA, the CDR3 is TGTGCCAGCAGCACAAAGACTAGCGGGGGGGCGCGCAATGAGCAGTTCTTC.

This clonotype was recorded at least ten times. The chain carries TRBV6-6 and TRBJ2-1; D gene ambiguous. Trimming took 2 bases from V and 5 from J, leaving 10 bases between them. This CDR3 has 14 residues. Germline V gene lookup returns CDR1 MNHNY and CDR2 SVGAGI (reference sequence). The CDR3 spells CASSYPGLNNEQFF. In DNA form, the CDR3 reads TGTGCCAGCAGTTACCCCGGGTTGAACAATGAGCAGTTCTTC.

The V and J genes are TRBV7-2 and TRBJ1-6; D is perhaps TRBD1 (6 bases). Trimming shortened V by 5 bases and J by 4 bases, and 18 bases separated the two germline ends. Germline V gene data show CDR1 as SGHTA and CDR2 as FQGNSA. The CDR3 is 17 amino acids. Here the CDR3 reads CASSQGGGRLYNSPLHF. The CDR3, as DNA: TGTGCCAGCAGCCAAGGGGGGGGCAGGCTTTATAATTCACCCCTCCACTTT.

In this sample, this clonotype turned up once. J is TRBJ1-6 and V is TRBV7-6, with 9 bases that match TRBD1. Germline values: CDR1 SGHVS, CDR2 FNYEAQ. CDR3 size: 15 residues. V was clipped by 5 bases and J by 7 bases; unmatched bases: 6. The CDR3 here is CASSTNGQGNSPLHF. The CDR3 DNA reads as TGTGCCAGCAGCACAAATGGACAGGGGAATTCACCCCTCCACTTT.

The table lists this clonotype with many counts. The chain has TRBV19 and TRBJ2-3; TRBD1 might be the D (6 bases). CDR1 is LNHDA and CDR2 is SQIVND in the germline V gene (reference sequence). The CDR3 runs 15 residues. The ends were cut back, 6 bases at V and 4 bases at J, with 17 bases in the middle. The CDR3 nucleotides read TGTGCCAGTAGACCCGGGCCAGGGGTCTCAGATACGCAGTATTTT. It specifies CASRPGPGVSDTQYF.